This TCR beta chain appears in the sequencing data of a study of tumor and adjacent non-tumor tissue in lung cancer. Turning to the study itself: Histology: eleven to twelve adenocarcinoma, a couple of squamous cell carcinoma, 1 small cell lung cancer.

This sample's RNA came from whole unsorted tissue. This non-tumor lung sample came from over 3 cm beyond the tumor edge. Between August and November 2014, newly diagnosed, chemotherapy-naive lung cancer patients underwent thoracic surgery in China. As regards this clonotype: One junction end does not reproduce the germline sequence, and a read error may be involved.

Per the germline V gene, CDR1 is MGHRA and CDR2 is YSYEKL. This CDR3 contains 15 residues. A modified ARM-PCR protocol with three rounds of nested PCR amplified TCRbeta. TCRdb reprocessed the multiplex PCR reads via MiXCR and lists one record per CDR3 protein. This table holds 75,000 to 95,000 distinct CDR3 sequences, around three quarters found once. This sequence was found in a woman between 45 and 60 years old with non-small cell lung cancer. The chain carries TRBV4-1 and TRBJ2-7; D call uncertain. Sequenced material: distant non-tumor lung tissue. DNA for the CDR3: TGCGCCAGCAGCCATAGACAATGGACCTCCTACGAGCAGAACTTC. This encodes CASSHRQWTSYEQNF.